This T cell receptor (beta chain) was captured by sequencing in a study of lymphopenia after photon versus proton radiotherapy. Study-level findings and limits: Post-nadir diversity loss with photons came from oligoclonal expansion, particularly CD8+ Temra cells. A bigger post-nadir fall in TCR diversity correlated inversely with survival time in deceased patients.

A note on this clone: Its target is unknown.

Libraries were prepared by immunoSEQ multiplex PCR; TCRdb keeps only in-frame clonotypes and omits some of them. The sample yields approximately 7,200 clones, about 92% seen once. The sequencing used peripheral blood, collected from a patient treated with photon-based radiotherapy. The sequence was collected from a woman aged 45-65 years with cholangiocarcinoma.

The CDR3 DNA reads as TGTGCCAGCAGTTTCCAAGGCGGTTACACTGAAGCTTTCTTT. As protein: CASSFQGGYTEAFF. The genes are TRBV27 and TRBJ1-1; D is ambiguous. V was clipped by 3 bases and J by 3 bases, with 11 bases between them. This CDR3 comprises 14 residues. Germline CDR1 is MNHEY and CDR2 is SMNVEV (reference sequence).